This TCR beta chain was sequenced for a study of a mutant IDH1 vaccine in newly diagnosed glioma. Study-level information: Pretreatment consisted of radiotherapy, temozolomide, or both, with most receiving both. Visit V12 happened at week 35; visit V13 happened at week 47. Findings of the study overall: Across multiple MHC alleles, around 93% of patients had vaccine-induced responses.

This CDR3 comprises 11 residues. The V gene lost 6 bases and the J gene lost 2 bases, with 5 bases spanning the gap. Germline values: CDR1 MNHNS, CDR2 SASEGT. Concerning this clone: Its antigen is undetermined.

TCRdb's table, derived via immunoSEQ multiplex PCR, lists solely in-frame clones and lacks some. The repertoire consists of tens of thousands of clones, with roughly nine tenths occurring once and the leading ten covering 1.5% to 2%. The time point is: week 35, safety follow-up. Alongside topical imiquimod, each dose of vaccine comprised 300 ug of mutant IDH1 20-mer peptide. Vaccination of patients was performed eight times, in weeks 1, 3, 5, 7, 11, 15, 19 and 23. The sample here was PBMCs, taken from a glioma patient whose treatment included an IDH1 peptide vaccine. The sequence derives from a man aged 35 to 55 with glioma. This chain links TRBV6-1 with TRBJ2-7; D ambiguous. The CDR3 region has the DNA TGTGCCAGCAGGGGGACCTACGAGCAGTACTTC. Translated, it gives CASRGTYEQYF.